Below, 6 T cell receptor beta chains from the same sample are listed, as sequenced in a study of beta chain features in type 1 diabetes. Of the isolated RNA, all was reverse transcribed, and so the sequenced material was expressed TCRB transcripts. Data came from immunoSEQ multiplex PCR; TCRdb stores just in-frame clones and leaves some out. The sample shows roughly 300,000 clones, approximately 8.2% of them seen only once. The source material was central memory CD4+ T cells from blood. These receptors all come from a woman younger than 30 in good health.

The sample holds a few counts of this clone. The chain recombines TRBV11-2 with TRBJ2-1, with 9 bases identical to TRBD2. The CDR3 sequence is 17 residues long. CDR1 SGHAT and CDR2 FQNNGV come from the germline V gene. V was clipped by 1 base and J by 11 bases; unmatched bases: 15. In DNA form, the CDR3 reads TGTGCCAGCAGCTTAGCCGGGTCTAGCGGGGCCGGCTGGAAGCAGTTCTTC. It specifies CASSLAGSSGAGWKQFF. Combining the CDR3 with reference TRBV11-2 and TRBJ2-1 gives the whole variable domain EAGVAQSPRYKIIEKRQSVAFWCNPISGHATLYWYQQILGQGPKLLIQFQNNGVVDDSQLPKDRFSAERLKGVDSTLKIQPAKLEDSAVYLCASSLAGSSGAGWKQFFGPGTRLTVL.

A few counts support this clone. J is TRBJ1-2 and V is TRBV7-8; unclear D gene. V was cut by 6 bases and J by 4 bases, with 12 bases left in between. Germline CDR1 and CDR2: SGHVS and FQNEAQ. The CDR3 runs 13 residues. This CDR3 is CASRQDVSYGYTF. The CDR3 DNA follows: TGTGCCAGCAGGCAGGACGTCAGCTATGGCTACACCTTC.

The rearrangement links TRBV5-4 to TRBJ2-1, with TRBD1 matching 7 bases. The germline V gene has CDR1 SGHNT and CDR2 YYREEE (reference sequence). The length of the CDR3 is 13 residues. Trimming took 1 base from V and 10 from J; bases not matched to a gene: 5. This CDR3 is CASSLSWDSEQFF. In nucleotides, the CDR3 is TGTGCCAGCAGCTTGAGTTGGGACAGCGAGCAGTTCTTC.

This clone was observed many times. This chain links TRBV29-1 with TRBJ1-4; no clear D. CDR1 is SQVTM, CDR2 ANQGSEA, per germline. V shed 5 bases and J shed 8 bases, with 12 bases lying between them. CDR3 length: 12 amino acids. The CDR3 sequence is CSVTEGREKLFF. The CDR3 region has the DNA TGCAGCGTTACGGAGGGTCGGGAAAAACTGTTTTTT. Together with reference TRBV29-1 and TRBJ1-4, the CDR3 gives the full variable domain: SAVISQKPSRDICQRGTSLTIQCQVDSQVTMMFWYRQQPGQSLTLIATANQGSEATYESGFVIDKFPISRPNLTFSTLTVSNMSPEDSSIYLCSVTEGREKLFFGSGTQLSVL.

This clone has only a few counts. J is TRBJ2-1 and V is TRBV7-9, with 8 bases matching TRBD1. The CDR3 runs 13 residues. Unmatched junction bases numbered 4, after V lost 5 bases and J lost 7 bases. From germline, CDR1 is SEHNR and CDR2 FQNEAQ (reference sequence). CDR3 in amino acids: CASSSRTGNEQFF. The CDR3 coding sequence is TGTGCCAGCAGCAGCAGGACAGGGAATGAGCAGTTCTTC.

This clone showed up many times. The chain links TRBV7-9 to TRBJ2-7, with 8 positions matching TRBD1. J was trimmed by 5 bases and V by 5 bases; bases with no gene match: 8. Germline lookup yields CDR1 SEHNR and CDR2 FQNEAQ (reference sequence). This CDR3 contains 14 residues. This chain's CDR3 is CASSLQGGFDEQYF. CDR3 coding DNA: TGTGCCAGCAGCCTACAGGGGGGTTTCGACGAGCAGTACTTC.